Sequencing of this T cell receptor beta chain was carried out in a study of beta chain features in type 1 diabetes. The authors reverse transcribed all of the isolated RNA, so sequencing captured expressed TCRB transcripts. TCRdb keeps only in-frame clones here, not all; method: immunoSEQ multiplex PCR. Among some 160,000 clones, about 9% were seen once, and the ten largest hold 0.7%. Comment on this clone: The antigen is unknown.

The germline CDR1 and CDR2 sequences are SGHTA and FQGNSA. The CDR3 totals 16 residues. V was pared by 1 base and J by 0 bases, with 12 bases between. Study-wide results and limits: Across all four CD4+ subsets, people with type 1 diabetes showed modestly shorter TCRB CDR3s. Possible PCR preference for shorter templates applied equally to patients and controls.

The chain has TRBV7-2 and TRBJ2-5; D may be TRBD2 (5 bases). This receptor was identified in a woman aged 25 to 39 with type 1 diabetes. Sequenced input: central memory CD4+ T cells from blood. Here the CDR3 reads CASSLGVSAYQETQYF. The CDR3 DNA is TGTGCCAGCAGCTTAGGGGTTAGCGCTTACCAAGAGACCCAGTACTTC. Filled out from reference TRBV7-2 and TRBJ2-5, the complete variable domain reads GAGVSQSPSNKVTEKGKDVELRCDPISGHTALYWYRQSLGQGLEFLIYFQGNSAPDKSGLPSDRFSAERTGGSVSTLTIQRTQQEDSAVYLCASSLGVSAYQETQYFGPGTRLLVL.